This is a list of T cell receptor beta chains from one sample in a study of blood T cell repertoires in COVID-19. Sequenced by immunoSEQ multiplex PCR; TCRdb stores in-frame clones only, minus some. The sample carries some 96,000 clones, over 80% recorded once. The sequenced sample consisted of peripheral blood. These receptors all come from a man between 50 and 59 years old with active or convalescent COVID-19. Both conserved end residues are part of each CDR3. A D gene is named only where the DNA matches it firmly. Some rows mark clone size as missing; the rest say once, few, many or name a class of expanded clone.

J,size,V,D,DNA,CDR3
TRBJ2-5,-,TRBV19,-,TGTGCCAGTAGAGACAAACAAGAGACCCAGTACTTC,CASRDKQETQYF
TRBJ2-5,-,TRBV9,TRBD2,TGTGCCAGCAGCCTTAGCGGGAGGGAAGAGACCCAGTACTTC,CASSLSGREETQYF
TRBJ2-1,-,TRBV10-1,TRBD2,TGCGCCAGCAGTGAGTCGACTAGCGGGAACAATGAGCAGTTCTTC,CASSESTSGNNEQFF
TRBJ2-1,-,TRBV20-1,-,TGCAGTGCGACAGGCAATGAGCAGTTCTTC,CSATGNEQFF
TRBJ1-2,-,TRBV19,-,TGTGCCAGTACCATCGCCCTTGAGGTCTATGGCTACACCTTC,CASTIALEVYGYTF
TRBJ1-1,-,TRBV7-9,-,TGTGCCAGCAGAAAGAACAGCGGTTTGAACACTGAAGCTTTCTTT,CASRKNSGLNTEAFF
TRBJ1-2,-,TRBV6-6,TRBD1,TGTGCCAGCCAAAAAGGGACAGCGGCCTTCTACACCTTC,CASQKGTAAFYTF
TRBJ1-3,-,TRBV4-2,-,TGTGCCAGCAGCCAAGACAGTGGCAGCACAGCCGGAAACACCATATATTTT,CASSQDSGSTAGNTIYF
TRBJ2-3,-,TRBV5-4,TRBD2,TGTGCCAGCAGCACCGGGAGGGGAAACACAGATACGCAGTATTTT,CASSTGRGNTDTQYF
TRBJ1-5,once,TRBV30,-,TGTGCCTGGAGCCGACGAGGGAACCGGGGTCAGGCCCAGCATTTT,CAWSRRGNRGQAQHF
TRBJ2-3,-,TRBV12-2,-,TGTGCAAGTCGCCCCAGACTAGCGGGAGCCACAGATACGCAGTATTTT,CASRPRLAGATDTQYF
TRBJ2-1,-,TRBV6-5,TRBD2,TGTGCCACCTCGGGACTAGCGGGTCGAGAGCAGTTCTTC,CATSGLAGREQFF
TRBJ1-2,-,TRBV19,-,TGTGCCAGTAGTCCTTTTCGGAATCGGCCTGGTGGGGGCAACTATGGCTACACCTTC,CASSPFRNRPGGGNYGYTF
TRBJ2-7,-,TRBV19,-,TGTGCCAGTAACATTGGGAGGAACGCCGAGCAGTACTTC,CASNIGRNAEQYF
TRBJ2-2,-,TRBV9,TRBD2,TGTGCCAGCAGCCCGAGTAGCGGGAGACGGACCGGGGAGCTGTTTTTT,CASSPSSGRRTGELFF
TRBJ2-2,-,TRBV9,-,TGTGCCAGCAGCGTTGGAGGGATGAACACCGGGGAGCTGTTTTTT,CASSVGGMNTGELFF
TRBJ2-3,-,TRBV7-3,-,TGTGCCAGCAACTTGATTGAGGCCACCCGACGCACGCAGTATTTT,CASNLIEATRRTQYF
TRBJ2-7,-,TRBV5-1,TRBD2,TGCGCCAGCAGCTTGCTAGCGGGAGGCTCCTACGAGCAGTACTTC,CASSLLAGGSYEQYF
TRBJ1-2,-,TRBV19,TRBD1,TGTGCCAGCCTATCCGGGACAGACAACTATGGCTACACCTTC,CASLSGTDNYGYTF
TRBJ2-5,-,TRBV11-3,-,TGTGCCAGCAGCTTAGGGAGCGATCAAGAGACCCAGTACTTC,CASSLGSDQETQYF